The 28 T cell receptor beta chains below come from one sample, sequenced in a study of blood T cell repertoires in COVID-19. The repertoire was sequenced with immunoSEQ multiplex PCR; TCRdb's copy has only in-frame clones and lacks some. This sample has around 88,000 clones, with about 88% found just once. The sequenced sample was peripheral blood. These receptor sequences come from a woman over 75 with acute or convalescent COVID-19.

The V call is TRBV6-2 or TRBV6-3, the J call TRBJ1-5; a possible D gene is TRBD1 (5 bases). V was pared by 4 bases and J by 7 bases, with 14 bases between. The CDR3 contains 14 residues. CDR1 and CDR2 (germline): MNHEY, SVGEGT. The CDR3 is CASSSAGGGQPQHF. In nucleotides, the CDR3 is TGTGCCAGCAGTTCCGCCGGGGGGGGACAGCCCCAGCATTTT.

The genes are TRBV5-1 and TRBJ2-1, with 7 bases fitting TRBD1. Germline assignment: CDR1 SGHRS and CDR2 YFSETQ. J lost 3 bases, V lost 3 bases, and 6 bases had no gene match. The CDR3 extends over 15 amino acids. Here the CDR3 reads CASSSVTGSYNEQFF. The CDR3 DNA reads TGCGCCAGCAGCTCGGTGACAGGGAGCTACAATGAGCAGTTCTTC.

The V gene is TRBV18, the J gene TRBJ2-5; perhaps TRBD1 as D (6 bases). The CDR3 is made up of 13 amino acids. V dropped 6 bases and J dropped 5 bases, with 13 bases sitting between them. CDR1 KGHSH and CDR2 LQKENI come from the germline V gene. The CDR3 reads CASSLGQTETQYF. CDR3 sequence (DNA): TGTGCCAGCTCTCTTGGACAGACGGAGACCCAGTACTTC.

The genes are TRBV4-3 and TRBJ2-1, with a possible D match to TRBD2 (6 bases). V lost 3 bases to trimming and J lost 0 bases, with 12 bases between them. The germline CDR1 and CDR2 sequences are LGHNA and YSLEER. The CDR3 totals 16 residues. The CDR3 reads CASSHHLEGSYNEQFF. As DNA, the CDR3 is TGCGCCAGCAGCCACCATTTGGAGGGCTCCTACAATGAGCAGTTCTTC.

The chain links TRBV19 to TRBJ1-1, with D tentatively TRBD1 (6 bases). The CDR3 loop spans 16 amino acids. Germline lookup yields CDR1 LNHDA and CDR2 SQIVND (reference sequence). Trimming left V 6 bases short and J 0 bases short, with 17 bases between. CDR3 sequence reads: CASSSPPGQVNTEAFF. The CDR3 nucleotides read TGTGCCAGTAGCTCCCCGCCGGGACAAGTGAACACTGAAGCTTTCTTT. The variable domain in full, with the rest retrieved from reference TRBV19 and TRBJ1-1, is DGGITQSPKYLFRKEGQNVTLSCEQNLNHDAMYWYRQDPGQGLRLIYYSQIVNDFQKGDIAEGYSVSREKKESFPLTVTSAQKNPTAFYLCASSSPPGQVNTEAFFGQGTRLTVV.

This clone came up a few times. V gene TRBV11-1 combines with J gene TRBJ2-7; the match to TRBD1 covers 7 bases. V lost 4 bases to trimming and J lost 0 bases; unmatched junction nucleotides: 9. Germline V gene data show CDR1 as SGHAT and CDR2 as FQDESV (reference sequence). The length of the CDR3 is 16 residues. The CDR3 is CASSSFRGQASYEQYF. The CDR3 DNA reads TGTGCCAGCAGCTCGTTTCGTGGACAGGCCTCCTACGAGCAGTACTTC.

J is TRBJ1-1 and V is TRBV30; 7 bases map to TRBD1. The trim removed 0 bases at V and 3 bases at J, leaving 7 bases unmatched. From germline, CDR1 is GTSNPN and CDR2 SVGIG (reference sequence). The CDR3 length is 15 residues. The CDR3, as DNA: TGTGCCTGGAGTGTATGGTCAGGGGGTTACACTGAAGCTTTCTTT. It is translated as CAWSVWSGGYTEAFF.

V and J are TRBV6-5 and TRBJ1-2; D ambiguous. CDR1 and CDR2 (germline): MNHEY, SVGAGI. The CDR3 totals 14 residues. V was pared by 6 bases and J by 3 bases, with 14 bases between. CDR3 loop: CASRVSREYYGYTF. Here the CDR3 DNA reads TGTGCCAGCAGGGTCTCCCGGGAGTACTATGGCTACACCTTC.

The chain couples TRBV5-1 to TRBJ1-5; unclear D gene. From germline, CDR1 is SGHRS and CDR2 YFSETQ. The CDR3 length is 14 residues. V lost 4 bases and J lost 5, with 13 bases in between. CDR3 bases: TGCGCCAGCAGCAGCGGGTTTTTAGATCAGCCCCAGCATTTT. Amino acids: CASSSGFLDQPQHF.

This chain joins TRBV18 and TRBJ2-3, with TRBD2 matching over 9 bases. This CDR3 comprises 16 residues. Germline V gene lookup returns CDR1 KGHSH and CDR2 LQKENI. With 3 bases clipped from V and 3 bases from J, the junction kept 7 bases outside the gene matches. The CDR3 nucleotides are TGTGCCAGCTCACCGACGGCGGGGGGGAGAACAGATACGCAGTATTTT. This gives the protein CASSPTAGGRTDTQYF.

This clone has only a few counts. DNA of the CDR3: TGTGCCAGCAGTTACGGACTAGCGGCCTACGAGCAGTACTTC. Its translation is CASSYGLAAYEQYF. This chain links TRBV6-2 or TRBV6-3 with TRBJ2-7; 10 nucleotides agree with TRBD2. CDR3 length: 14 residues. Per germline, CDR1 MNHEY and CDR2 SVGEGT. Losses at the gene ends were 2 bases for V and 2 bases for J; bases not matched to a gene: 0.

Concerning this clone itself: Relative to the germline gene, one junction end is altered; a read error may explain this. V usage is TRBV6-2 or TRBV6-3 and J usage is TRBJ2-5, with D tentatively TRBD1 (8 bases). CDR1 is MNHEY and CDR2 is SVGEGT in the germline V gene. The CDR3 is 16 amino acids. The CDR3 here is CARSRLRTDTGGGQYF. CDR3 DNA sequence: TGTGCCCGCAGTCGACTTAGGACGGACACAGGGGGGGGGCAGTACTTC.

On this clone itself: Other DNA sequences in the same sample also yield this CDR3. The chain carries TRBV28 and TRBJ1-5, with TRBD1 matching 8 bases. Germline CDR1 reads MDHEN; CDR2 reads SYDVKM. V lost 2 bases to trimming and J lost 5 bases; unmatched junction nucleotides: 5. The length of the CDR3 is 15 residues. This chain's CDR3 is CASSLTGQGDQPQHF. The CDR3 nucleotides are TGTGCCAGCAGTTTAACCGGACAGGGCGATCAGCCCCAGCATTTT.

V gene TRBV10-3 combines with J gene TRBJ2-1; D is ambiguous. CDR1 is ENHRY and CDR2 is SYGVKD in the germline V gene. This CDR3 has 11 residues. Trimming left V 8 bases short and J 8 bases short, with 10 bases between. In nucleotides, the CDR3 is TGTGCCATCCTAGTTGCAGATGAGCAGTTCTTC. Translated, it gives CAILVADEQFF.

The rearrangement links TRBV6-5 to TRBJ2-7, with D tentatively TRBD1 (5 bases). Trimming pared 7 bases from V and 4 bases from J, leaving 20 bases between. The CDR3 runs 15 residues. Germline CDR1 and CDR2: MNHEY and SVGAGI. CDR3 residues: CASTRASLDRYEQYF. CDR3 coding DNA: TGTGCCAGCACCAGGGCCAGCCTTGATAGGTACGAGCAGTACTTC.

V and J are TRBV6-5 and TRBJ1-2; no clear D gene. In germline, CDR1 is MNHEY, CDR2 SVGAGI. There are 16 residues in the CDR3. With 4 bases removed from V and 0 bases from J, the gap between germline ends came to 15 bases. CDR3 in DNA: TGTGCCAGCAGTTCCCTCGGAGAGAGAGCTAACTATGGCTACACCTTC. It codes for CASSSLGERANYGYTF.

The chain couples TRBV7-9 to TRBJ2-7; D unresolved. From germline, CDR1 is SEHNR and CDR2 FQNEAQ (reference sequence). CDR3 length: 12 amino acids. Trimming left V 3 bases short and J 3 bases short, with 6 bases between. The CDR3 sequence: CASSLSDYEQYF. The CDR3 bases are TGTGCCAGCAGCTTGAGCGACTACGAGCAGTACTTC.

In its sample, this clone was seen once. The CDR3 coding sequence is TGTGCCAGCTCACCAATAATGGGACAGACTAACTATGGCTACACCTTC. This translates into CASSPIMGQTNYGYTF. The rearrangement uses TRBV18 and TRBJ1-2, with 7 bases aligning to TRBD1. Germline V gene sequence: CDR1 KGHSH, CDR2 LQKENI. There are 16 residues in the CDR3. Trimming at V came to 2 bases and at J to 0 bases, leaving 6 bases not matched to a gene.

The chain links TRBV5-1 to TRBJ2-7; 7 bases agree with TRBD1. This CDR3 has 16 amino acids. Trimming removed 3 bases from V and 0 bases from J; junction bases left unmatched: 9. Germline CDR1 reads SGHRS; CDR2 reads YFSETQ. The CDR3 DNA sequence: TGCGCCAGCAGCTCTAATTCCGGGACAGTCTCCTACGAGCAGTACTTC. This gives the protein CASSSNSGTVSYEQYF.

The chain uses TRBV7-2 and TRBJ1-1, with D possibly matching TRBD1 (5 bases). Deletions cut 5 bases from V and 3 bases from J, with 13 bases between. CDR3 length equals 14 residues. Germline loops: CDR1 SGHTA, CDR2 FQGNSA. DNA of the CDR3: TGTGCCAGCAGCCCCCGGTGGGGCGACACTGAAGCTTTCTTT. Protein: CASSPRWGDTEAFF.

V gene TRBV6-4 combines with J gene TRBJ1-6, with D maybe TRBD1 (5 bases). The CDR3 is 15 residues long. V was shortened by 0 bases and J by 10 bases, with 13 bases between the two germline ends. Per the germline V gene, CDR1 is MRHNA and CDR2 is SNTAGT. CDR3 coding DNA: TGTGCCAGCAGTGACTCGAAAGGGGCCGGGTCACCCCTCCACTTT. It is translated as CASSDSKGAGSPLHF.

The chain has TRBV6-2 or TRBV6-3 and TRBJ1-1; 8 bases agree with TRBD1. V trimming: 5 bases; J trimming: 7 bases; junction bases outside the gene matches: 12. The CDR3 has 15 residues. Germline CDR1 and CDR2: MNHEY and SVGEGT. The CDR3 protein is CASSAPGQDPFEAFF. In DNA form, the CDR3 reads TGTGCCAGCAGTGCTCCGGGACAGGACCCATTTGAAGCTTTCTTT.

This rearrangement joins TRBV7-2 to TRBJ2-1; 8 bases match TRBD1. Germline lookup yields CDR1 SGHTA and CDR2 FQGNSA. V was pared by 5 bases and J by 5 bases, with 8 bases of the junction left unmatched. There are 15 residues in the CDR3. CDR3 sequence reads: CASSRLQGADNEQFF. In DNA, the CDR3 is TGTGCCAGCAGCCGCCTGCAGGGGGCAGACAATGAGCAGTTCTTC.

Here the CDR3 reads CASSLPRTIGRAPEQFF. CDR3 DNA: TGTGCCAGCAGTTTACCCAGAACTATCGGGAGGGCCCCCGAGCAGTTCTTC. The rearrangement uses TRBV28 and TRBJ2-1; TRBD2 agrees at 8 bases. Germline lookup yields CDR1 MDHEN and CDR2 SYDVKM. The CDR3 is 17 amino acids. Trimming at V came to 2 bases and at J to 10 bases, leaving 16 bases not matched to a gene.

Written as DNA, the CDR3 is TGTGCCAGCAGCGTAGGCGGGGGCGGCACTGAAGCTTTCTTT. This codes for CASSVGGGGTEAFF. The chain has TRBV7-9 and TRBJ1-1, with a possible D match to TRBD1 (6 bases). CDR1 and CDR2 from the germline V gene are SEHNR and FQNEAQ (reference sequence). V lost 5 bases and J 4 bases, leaving 14 bases between the germline ends. The CDR3 covers 14 residues.

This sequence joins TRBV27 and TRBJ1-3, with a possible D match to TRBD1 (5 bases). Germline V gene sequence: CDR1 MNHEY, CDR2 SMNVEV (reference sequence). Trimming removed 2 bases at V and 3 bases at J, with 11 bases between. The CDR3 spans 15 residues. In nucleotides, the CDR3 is TGTGCCAGCAGTTTACAGTTGGGACTTGGAAACACCATATATTTT. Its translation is CASSLQLGLGNTIYF.

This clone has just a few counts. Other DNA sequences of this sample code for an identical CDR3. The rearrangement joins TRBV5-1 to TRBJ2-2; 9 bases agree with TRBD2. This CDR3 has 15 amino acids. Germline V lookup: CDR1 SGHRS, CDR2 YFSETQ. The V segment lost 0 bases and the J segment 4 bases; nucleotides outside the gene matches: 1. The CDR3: CASSLVRGGTGELFF. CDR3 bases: TGCGCCAGCAGCTTGGTGCGGGGGGGCACCGGGGAGCTGTTTTTT.

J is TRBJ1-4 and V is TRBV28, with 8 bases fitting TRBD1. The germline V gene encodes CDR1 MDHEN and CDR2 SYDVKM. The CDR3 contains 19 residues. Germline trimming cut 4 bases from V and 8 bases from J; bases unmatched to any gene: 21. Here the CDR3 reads CASSSYSPLDREGPEKLFF. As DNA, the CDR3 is TGTGCCAGCAGTTCCTATTCCCCCCTGGACAGGGAGGGTCCGGAAAAACTGTTTTTT.